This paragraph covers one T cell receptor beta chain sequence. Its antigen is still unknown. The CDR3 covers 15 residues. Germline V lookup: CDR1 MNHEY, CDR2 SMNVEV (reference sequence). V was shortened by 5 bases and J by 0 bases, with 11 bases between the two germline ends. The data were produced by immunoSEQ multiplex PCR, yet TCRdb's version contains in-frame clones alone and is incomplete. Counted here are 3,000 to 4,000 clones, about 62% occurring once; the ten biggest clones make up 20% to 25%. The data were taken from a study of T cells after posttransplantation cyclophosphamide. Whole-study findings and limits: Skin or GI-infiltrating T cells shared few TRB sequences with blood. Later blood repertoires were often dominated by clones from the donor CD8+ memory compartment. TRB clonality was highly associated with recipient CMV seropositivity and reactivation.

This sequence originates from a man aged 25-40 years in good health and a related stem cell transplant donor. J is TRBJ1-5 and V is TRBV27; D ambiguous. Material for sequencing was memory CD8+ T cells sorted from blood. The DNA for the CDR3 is TGTGCCAGCAGTACGCGACAAGCTAGCAATCAGCCCCAGCATTTT. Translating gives CASSTRQASNQPQHF.